The 24 T cell receptor beta chains listed next were all sequenced from one sample in a study of spatial heterogeneity in lung cancer. TCRdb ran MiXCR on the 5' RACE reads and lists one entry per CDR3 protein. This sample yields thousands of distinct CDR3 sequences, of which around 5% are seen a single time; over 35% belongs to the top ten. Stated time point: sample taken at primary tumor resection. Tumor, nontumor lung or frozen PBMC supplied whole RNA that was sequenced unsorted. Specimen: PBMCs, collected at surgery. These receptors were taken from a male donor with early-stage non-small cell lung cancer.

This clonotype has a count of ten or more. For the CDR3, the DNA is TGCGCCAGCAGCCAAATAAGGGGGTCTAACGACATTCAGTACTTC. Protein: CASSQIRGSNDIQYF. This chain joins TRBV4-1 and TRBJ2-4; perhaps TRBD1 as D (6 bases). CDR1 and CDR2 from the germline V gene are MGHRA and YSYEKL. The CDR3 is made up of 15 amino acids. V was trimmed by 2 bases and J by 8 bases, leaving 16 bases between them.

This clonotype was recorded at least ten times. This chain links TRBV6-6 with TRBJ2-7; unclear D gene. The CDR3 runs to 14 residues. Germline CDR1 is MNHNY and CDR2 is SVGAGI (reference sequence). V was trimmed by 4 bases and J by 6 bases, leaving 16 bases between them. The CDR3 here is CASSSAPTVGEQYF. The CDR3, as DNA: TGTGCCAGCAGTTCCGCCCCGACCGTAGGCGAGCAGTACTTC.

This clonotype was seen at least ten times. The CDR3 sequence is CASRRTAASSPLHF. The CDR3 region has the DNA TGTGCCAGCAGGCGGACAGCAGCAAGTTCACCCCTCCACTTT. This sequence joins TRBV28 and TRBJ1-6, with a possible D match to TRBD1 (6 bases). Germline values: CDR1 MDHEN, CDR2 SYDVKM. This CDR3 spans 14 amino acids. Deletions cut 6 bases from V and 9 bases from J, with 15 bases between.

This clonotype was counted at least ten times. This chain uses TRBV7-2 with TRBJ1-2; D gene unclear. The germline gives CDR1 SGHTA, CDR2 FQGNSA. V lost 8 bases and J 1 base, leaving 17 bases between the germline ends. The CDR3 runs 15 residues. The CDR3 coding sequence is TGTGCCAGCCCGTCGTCGCCCTCCATTAACTATGGCTACACCTTC. This translates into CASPSSPSINYGYTF.

Ten or more counts support this clonotype. The chain couples TRBV7-2 to TRBJ2-7; 10 positions agree with TRBD2. The germline CDR1 and CDR2 sequences are SGHTA and FQGNSA. The CDR3 spans 16 residues. J lost 0 bases, V lost 5 bases, and 7 bases had no gene match. The DNA for the CDR3 is TGTGCCAGCAGCCCCGGACTAGCGGCCCTCTCCTACGAGCAGTACTTC. It yields the protein CASSPGLAALSYEQYF. Looking up the rest from reference TRBV7-2 and TRBJ2-7 gives the full variable domain: GAGVSQSPSNKVTEKGKDVELRCDPISGHTALYWYRQSLGQGLEFLIYFQGNSAPDKSGLPSDRFSAERTGGSVSTLTIQRTQQEDSAVYLCASSPGLAALSYEQYFGPGTRLTVT.

This clonotype ranks as medium-sized. The rearrangement joins TRBV6-5 to TRBJ2-1; tentative D call: TRBD2 (5 bases). The germline CDR1 and CDR2 sequences are MNHEY and SVGAGI. The CDR3 is 13 amino acids. Between the trimmed V and J ends, which lost 3 bases and 9 bases, there was a span of 12 bases. CDR3 in amino acids: CASSYCLACEQFF. The CDR3 DNA reads TGTGCCAGCAGTTATTGTCTAGCATGTGAGCAGTTCTTC.

This clonotype was picked up many times. This rearrangement joins TRBV11-2 to TRBJ1-3; perhaps TRBD1 as D (6 bases). This CDR3 has 14 residues. The V end lost 3 bases, the J end lost 4 bases, and 10 bases lay between the germline ends. Germline V CDR1 and CDR2: SGHAT, FQNNGV. Here the CDR3 reads CASSFRGAGNTIYF. In DNA, the CDR3 is TGTGCCAGCAGCTTCAGGGGAGCAGGAAACACCATATATTTT.

This clonotype was seen repeatedly, ten times or more. This rearrangement joins TRBV20-1 to TRBJ1-5; tentatively, D is TRBD1 (5 bases). Trimming stripped 3 bases from V and 4 bases from J, with 10 bases between. CDR1 is DFQATT, CDR2 SNEGSKA, per germline (reference sequence). This CDR3 spans 13 amino acids. The CDR3 DNA follows: TGCAGTGCTAGTGTCGCAGGGAATCAGCCCCAGCATTTT. This codes for CSASVAGNQPQHF.

The chain carries TRBV9 and TRBJ2-3; D gene ambiguous. Trimming shortened V by 4 bases and J by 1 base, and 13 bases separated the two germline ends. This CDR3 region has 15 residues. Germline V gene data show CDR1 as SGDLS and CDR2 as YYNGEE. This CDR3 is CASSPNGWGTDTQYF. The CDR3 nucleotides read TGTGCCAGCAGCCCGAACGGGTGGGGCACAGATACGCAGTATTTT.

This clonotype was found a few times. This may come from a read error, since a much larger clone is one base off. The V call is TRBV7-8, the J call TRBJ1-1; no clear D. CDR3 length: 13 amino acids. Germline V gives CDR1 SGHVS, CDR2 FQNEAQ. Trimming stripped 9 bases from V and 0 bases from J, with 11 bases between. The CDR3 coding sequence is TGTGCCAGTGACAAGGGTATGAACACTGAAGCTTTCTTT. It yields the protein CASDKGMNTEAFF.

There are many counts of this clonotype. CDR3 protein: CASKVRGLYNEQFF. The CDR3 bases are TGTGCCAGTAAGGTTCGGGGCCTTTACAATGAGCAGTTCTTC. The rearrangement links TRBV19 to TRBJ2-1; D may match TRBD1 or TRBD2 (5 bases each). Germline V gene data show CDR1 as LNHDA and CDR2 as SQIVND (reference sequence). This CDR3 is built from 14 residues. V was trimmed by 7 bases and J by 4 bases, leaving 14 bases between them.

This clonotype was recorded many times. The genes are TRBV15 and TRBJ2-1; 10 bases line up with TRBD1. The trim removed 6 bases at V and 7 bases at J, leaving 12 bases unmatched. The CDR3 is made up of 16 amino acids. The germline V gene has CDR1 LNHNV and CDR2 YYDKDF (reference sequence). The CDR3 DNA reads TGTGCCACCAGTCCCTCTGGAGGGACAGGGGAAAATGAGCAGTTCTTC. Translation gives CATSPSGGTGENEQFF.

This clonotype was seen at least ten times. The chain recombines TRBV27 with TRBJ2-1; TRBD1 aligns across 9 bases. Germline-derived CDR1 and CDR2 are MNHEY and SMNVEV (reference sequence). J gave up 5 bases and V 0 bases, and 8 bases lay outside the gene matches. This CDR3 contains 17 residues. CDR3 amino acids: CASSLSGTGYLHNEQFF. The CDR3 DNA reads as TGTGCCAGCAGTTTATCCGGGACAGGGTACCTCCACAATGAGCAGTTCTTC.

This clonotype was detected ten times or more. This chain uses TRBV5-1 with TRBJ1-1; no firm D call. CDR1 is SGHRS, CDR2 YFSETQ, per germline. The V end lost 0 bases, the J end lost 1 base, and 7 bases lay between the germline ends. This CDR3 comprises 14 residues. The CDR3 region has the DNA TGCGCCAGCAGCTTGGCCTGGGAGAACACTGAAGCTTTCTTT. Translated: CASSLAWENTEAFF.

This clonotype was seen many times. The V and J genes are TRBV7-9 and TRBJ1-1; TRBD1 is a possible D gene (5 bases). This CDR3 is 15 amino acids long. CDR1 is SEHNR and CDR2 is FQNEAQ in the germline V gene (reference sequence). V lost 10 bases and J 0 bases, leaving 18 bases between the germline ends. CDR3: CATSEVGGMNTEAFF. In DNA, the CDR3 is TGTGCCACATCAGAAGTCGGGGGGATGAACACTGAAGCTTTCTTT.

This clonotype occurred many times. The chain has TRBV7-9 and TRBJ1-4, with a tentative D call TRBD1 (6 bases). Deletions cut 5 bases from V and 4 bases from J, with 14 bases between. The CDR3 contains 15 residues. Germline assignment: CDR1 SEHNR and CDR2 FQNEAQ (reference sequence). CDR3 bases: TGTGCCAGCAGCGTCACGCAGGGGAATAATGAAAAACTGTTTTTT. As protein: CASSVTQGNNEKLFF.

This clonotype was found many times. The rearrangement joins TRBV7-9 to TRBJ1-2, with 10 bases aligning to TRBD1. The CDR3 covers 17 residues. Germline V lookup: CDR1 SEHNR, CDR2 FQNEAQ (reference sequence). J lost 3 bases, V lost 4 bases, and 11 bases had no gene match. In DNA form, the CDR3 reads TGTGCCAGCAGCTCGATGGGGATTGGGACAGGGGACTATGGCTACACCTTC. Protein sequence: CASSSMGIGTGDYGYTF.

This clonotype was detected ten times or more. The chain recombines TRBV7-2 with TRBJ2-5; weak D call: TRBD2 (5 bases). V lost 5 bases, J lost 4 bases, and 20 bases lay in between. CDR1 is SGHTA and CDR2 is FQGNSA in the germline V gene. CDR3 size: 16 residues. This CDR3 is CASSPVDLRGRETQYF. CDR3 nucleotide sequence: TGTGCCAGCAGCCCCGTAGACCTTCGGGGAAGAGAGACCCAGTACTTC.

This chain joins TRBV23-1 and TRBJ2-5; TRBD2 matches 7 bases. TRBV23-1 is filed as an ORF, its function uncertain. This CDR3 has 15 amino acids. J gave up 3 bases and V 9 bases, and 13 bases lay outside the gene matches. Here the CDR3 DNA reads TGCGCCAGGAATCCGAAGGGGCGGGAGAAAGAGACCCAGTACTTC. Its translation is CARNPKGREKETQYF.

This clonotype was observed many times. This chain joins TRBV11-3 and TRBJ2-3, with no clear D. The CDR3 spans 13 residues. Trimming took 7 bases from V and 0 from J, leaving 8 bases between them. Germline assignment: CDR1 SGHNT and CDR2 YENEEA. The CDR3: CASKRRSTDTQYF. CDR3 DNA sequence: TGTGCCAGCAAACGGCGGAGCACAGATACGCAGTATTTT.

This clonotype was detected ten times or more. The chain joins TRBV7-6 to TRBJ2-1, with 7 bases matching TRBD1. Germline values: CDR1 SGHVS, CDR2 FNYEAQ. Trimming cost V 7 bases and J 9 bases; bases outside gene matches: 9. CDR3 length equals 13 residues. The CDR3 sequence is CASTLGTGAEQFF. CDR3 coding DNA: TGTGCCAGCACCCTCGGAACAGGGGCTGAGCAGTTCTTC.

Points on this clonotype: The junction does not match germline at one end; this may be a read error. The J gene is TRBJ2-6, the V gene TRBV4-1, with D perhaps TRBD2 (5 bases). Germline V gene data show CDR1 as MGHRA and CDR2 as YSYEKL. The CDR3 has 17 residues. This chain's CDR3 is CASSHGRGDSVANVLTF. The CDR3 DNA reads TGCGCCAGCAGCCACGGACGGGGAGACTCTGTGGCCAACGTCCTGACTTTC.

This clonotype has at least ten counts. The chain is built from TRBV9 and TRBJ1-2; the D gene is possibly TRBD1 (5 bases). The CDR3 has 16 amino acids. CDR1 and CDR2 (germline): SGDLS, YYNGEE. V lost 3 bases to trimming and J lost 3 bases, with 18 bases between them. Here the CDR3 DNA reads TGTGCCAGCAGCGCGGCTCCGGGACTGCTGGACTATGGCTACACCTTC. This encodes CASSAAPGLLDYGYTF.

This clonotype was detected ten times or more. The V gene is TRBV29-1, the J gene TRBJ1-5; D is unclear. Germline V gene lookup returns CDR1 SQVTM and CDR2 ANQGSEA. Between the trimmed V and J ends, which lost 4 bases and 4 bases, there was a span of 11 bases. CDR3 length equals 13 residues. The CDR3 region is CSVGARPNQPQHF. The CDR3 DNA is TGCAGCGTTGGGGCTAGGCCTAATCAGCCCCAGCATTTT.